The rows below give T cell receptor beta chains drawn from one sample of a study of blood T cell repertoires in COVID-19. Libraries were prepared by immunoSEQ multiplex PCR; TCRdb keeps only in-frame clonotypes and omits some of them. The sample has roughly 70,000 clones, around 87% seen once; the top ten hold approximately 5.4%. Material: peripheral blood. The receptors originated from a man aged 50-60 years with active COVID-19. Both conserved end residues are part of each CDR3. D genes are given only for firm matches. Rows give clone size only sometimes, using once, few, many, or a class for an expanded clone.

CDR3 DNA: TGTGCCACCAGTGGCCATGGACAGGTTTCAGGCTACACCTTC; CDR3 protein: CATSGHGQVSGYTF; D gene: TRBD1; clone size: .; V gene: TRBV24-1; J gene: TRBJ1-2
CDR3 DNA: TGTGCCAGCAGTTTCGACTCCCGGGAGCTGTTTTTT; CDR3 protein: CASSFDSRELFF; D gene: .; clone size: .; V gene: TRBV2; J gene: TRBJ2-2
CDR3 DNA: TGTGCCAGTAGTATAGTGCGGGCTAGCAATCAGCCCCAGCATTTT; CDR3 protein: CASSIVRASNQPQHF; D gene: .; clone size: few; V gene: TRBV19; J gene: TRBJ1-5
CDR3 DNA: TGTGCCAGCAGTCCTTGGGACTCCTCCTACGAGCAGTACTTC; CDR3 protein: CASSPWDSSYEQYF; D gene: .; clone size: .; V gene: TRBV28; J gene: TRBJ2-7
CDR3 DNA: TGTGCCAGCAGGTCGAGCAACACTGAAGCTTTCTTT; CDR3 protein: CASRSSNTEAFF; D gene: .; clone size: .; V gene: TRBV12-3/TRBV12-4; J gene: TRBJ1-1
CDR3 DNA: TGTGCCAGCAGCACGCACCTTAGCGGGAGAAGTCTGTTCTTC; CDR3 protein: CASSTHLSGRSLFF; D gene: TRBD2; clone size: .; V gene: TRBV6-5; J gene: TRBJ2-1
CDR3 DNA: TGTGCCAGCAGCTTAGATGCGGATTCACCCCTCCACTTT; CDR3 protein: CASSLDADSPLHF; D gene: .; clone size: .; V gene: TRBV7-9; J gene: TRBJ1-6
CDR3 DNA: TGTGCCAGCAGTTTGAGGGTAGGTCAGCCCCAGCATTTT; CDR3 protein: CASSLRVGQPQHF; D gene: .; clone size: .; V gene: TRBV12-3/TRBV12-4; J gene: TRBJ1-5
CDR3 DNA: TGTGCCAGCAGCATGCCAATCGGAGGGAGAAACACCGGGGAGCTGTTTTTT; CDR3 protein: CASSMPIGGRNTGELFF; D gene: .; clone size: .; V gene: TRBV21-1; J gene: TRBJ2-2
CDR3 DNA: TGTGCCAGCAGCATCCAGCGGGGGGGGCTACTAGAGCAGTACTTC; CDR3 protein: CASSIQRGGLLEQYF; D gene: TRBD2; clone size: .; V gene: TRBV27; J gene: TRBJ2-7
CDR3 DNA: TGTGCCAGCAGTTACGGGACGGGAGGCGGTCAGCCCCAGCATTTT; CDR3 protein: CASSYGTGGGQPQHF; D gene: .; clone size: .; V gene: TRBV6-2/TRBV6-3; J gene: TRBJ1-5
CDR3 DNA: TGCAGCGTTGGGCTAGCGGGAGTTCGGTACGAGCAGTACTTC; CDR3 protein: CSVGLAGVRYEQYF; D gene: TRBD2; clone size: .; V gene: TRBV29-1; J gene: TRBJ2-7
CDR3 DNA: TGTGCCAGCAGTTCTTGGGGCATGGGGAGGGAGCAGTACTTC; CDR3 protein: CASSSWGMGREQYF; D gene: .; clone size: few; V gene: TRBV28; J gene: TRBJ2-7
CDR3 DNA: TGTGCCAGCAGTTTCCTGGACACAAGGATAAATCAGCCCCAGCATTTT; CDR3 protein: CASSFLDTRINQPQHF; D gene: .; clone size: .; V gene: TRBV28; J gene: TRBJ1-5
CDR3 DNA: TGTGCCAGCAGGATAGGACAGGGGTCGTACACTGAAGCTTTCTTT; CDR3 protein: CASRIGQGSYTEAFF; D gene: TRBD1; clone size: .; V gene: TRBV6-5; J gene: TRBJ1-1
CDR3 DNA: TGTGCCAGCAGTTTTGAGGTTAACACCGGGGAGCTGTTTTTT; CDR3 protein: CASSFEVNTGELFF; D gene: .; clone size: few; V gene: TRBV27; J gene: TRBJ2-2
CDR3 DNA: TGTGCCAGCAGCATTGACTACCTCCACTACGAGCAGTACTTC; CDR3 protein: CASSIDYLHYEQYF; D gene: .; clone size: .; V gene: TRBV11-3; J gene: TRBJ2-7
CDR3 DNA: TGTGCCAGCAGTTACGTCCGCGGGAGCTACAATGAGCAGTTCTTC; CDR3 protein: CASSYVRGSYNEQFF; D gene: TRBD2; clone size: .; V gene: TRBV6-5; J gene: TRBJ2-1
CDR3 DNA: TGTGCCAGCTCATCCCAACCGGGACAGGGTAATGAAAAACTGTTTTTT; CDR3 protein: CASSSQPGQGNEKLFF; D gene: TRBD1; clone size: .; V gene: TRBV18; J gene: TRBJ1-4
CDR3 DNA: TGCGCCAGCAGCTTGGGGGGCATGGGCTATGGCTACACCTTC; CDR3 protein: CASSLGGMGYGYTF; D gene: .; clone size: .; V gene: TRBV5-1; J gene: TRBJ1-2
CDR3 DNA: TGTGCCAGCAGTACCGGGAGCATGGTGACGGAGACCCAGTACTTC; CDR3 protein: CASSTGSMVTETQYF; D gene: .; clone size: few; V gene: TRBV9; J gene: TRBJ2-5
CDR3 DNA: TGTGCCAGCAGTACCGGGACAGGGTTGTACGGGGAGCTGTTTTTT; CDR3 protein: CASSTGTGLYGELFF; D gene: TRBD1; clone size: .; V gene: TRBV6-6; J gene: TRBJ2-2
CDR3 DNA: TGCGCCAGCAGCTTGGCACCGGGACAGGGGACCTACGAGCAGTACTTC; CDR3 protein: CASSLAPGQGTYEQYF; D gene: TRBD1; clone size: .; V gene: TRBV5-1; J gene: TRBJ2-7
CDR3 DNA: TGTGCCAGCAGCTCCCGCCTTATCAATATCAGCGACTATGGCTACACCTTC; CDR3 protein: CASSSRLINISDYGYTF; D gene: .; clone size: .; V gene: TRBV5-6; J gene: TRBJ1-2
CDR3 DNA: TGTGCCAGCAGCTTGTGGGAGTTAAGACAGCCCCAGCATTTT; CDR3 protein: CASSLWELRQPQHF; D gene: .; clone size: .; V gene: TRBV5-5; J gene: TRBJ1-5
CDR3 DNA: TGTGCCAGCAGTTTACGGCGGGAGAAGACCCAGTACTTC; CDR3 protein: CASSLRREKTQYF; D gene: TRBD2; clone size: .; V gene: TRBV27; J gene: TRBJ2-5
CDR3 DNA: TGCGCCAGCAGCCAAGAATTGTGGCCTGGCTTGGATGGCTACACCTTC; CDR3 protein: CASSQELWPGLDGYTF; D gene: .; clone size: .; V gene: TRBV4-1; J gene: TRBJ1-2
CDR3 DNA: TGTGCCAGCAGCCACCGAACGGGACAGGATTACGAGCAGTACTTC; CDR3 protein: CASSHRTGQDYEQYF; D gene: TRBD1; clone size: .; V gene: TRBV7-9; J gene: TRBJ2-7
CDR3 DNA: TGTGCCAGCAGTTCGCAGAGACAGGGGTTCAATCAGCCCCAGCATTTT; CDR3 protein: CASSSQRQGFNQPQHF; D gene: TRBD1; clone size: .; V gene: TRBV28; J gene: TRBJ1-5
CDR3 DNA: TGTGCCAGCAGTGATGACGGGAATCAGCCCCAGCATTTT; CDR3 protein: CASSDDGNQPQHF; D gene: .; clone size: .; V gene: TRBV2; J gene: TRBJ1-5
CDR3 DNA: TGTGCCACCAGTGATCCTCTAGCGGGAGTGGTGAATACGCAGTATTTT; CDR3 protein: CATSDPLAGVVNTQYF; D gene: TRBD2; clone size: few; V gene: TRBV24-1; J gene: TRBJ2-3
CDR3 DNA: TGTGCCCGGTCTCAACAGAGCACAGATACGCAGTATTTT; CDR3 protein: CARSQQSTDTQYF; D gene: .; clone size: few; V gene: TRBV30; J gene: TRBJ2-3
CDR3 DNA: TGTGCCATCAGGGGACAGGGGGCTCGTCGGACTGAAGCTTTCTTT; CDR3 protein: CAIRGQGARRTEAFF; D gene: TRBD1; clone size: once; V gene: TRBV10-3; J gene: TRBJ1-1
CDR3 DNA: TGTGCCAGTAGGGGAGGACTAGCGGGAGAGCAGTACTTC; CDR3 protein: CASRGGLAGEQYF; D gene: TRBD2; clone size: .; V gene: TRBV19; J gene: TRBJ2-7
CDR3 DNA: TGTGCCAGCAGTTATGGCAGGAGGTCCCACGAGCAGTACTTC; CDR3 protein: CASSYGRRSHEQYF; D gene: .; clone size: .; V gene: TRBV6-5; J gene: TRBJ2-7
CDR3 DNA: TGTGCCAGCAGTGAAGAAGGGAGATTTACTGAAGCTTTCTTT; CDR3 protein: CASSEEGRFTEAFF; D gene: .; clone size: .; V gene: TRBV6-1; J gene: TRBJ1-1
CDR3 DNA: TGTGCCAGCAGCTCTCAGGCGACAGGGGTTAACTATGGCTACACCTTC; CDR3 protein: CASSSQATGVNYGYTF; D gene: TRBD1; clone size: few; V gene: TRBV7-2; J gene: TRBJ1-2
CDR3 DNA: TGTGCCAGCAGTTCCCCTAGCGGGAGTGGAGATACGCAGTATTTT; CDR3 protein: CASSSPSGSGDTQYF; D gene: TRBD2; clone size: .; V gene: TRBV27; J gene: TRBJ2-3
CDR3 DNA: TGTGCCAGCAGTTTTAAGGGGGGGAAAACCTCCTACGAGCAGTACTTC; CDR3 protein: CASSFKGGKTSYEQYF; D gene: .; clone size: .; V gene: TRBV27; J gene: TRBJ2-7
CDR3 DNA: TGTGCCAGCAGCCAAGTAGATCATGACACCATATATTTT; CDR3 protein: CASSQVDHDTIYF; D gene: .; clone size: few; V gene: TRBV4-2; J gene: TRBJ1-3
CDR3 DNA: TGTGCCAGCAGTCAGACTAGCGGCAGCACAGATACGCAGTATTTT; CDR3 protein: CASSQTSGSTDTQYF; D gene: TRBD2; clone size: .; V gene: TRBV11-1; J gene: TRBJ2-3
CDR3 DNA: TGCGCCAGCAGCTTGTTGGGGAGCTCCTACAATGAGCAGTTCTTC; CDR3 protein: CASSLLGSSYNEQFF; D gene: .; clone size: .; V gene: TRBV5-1; J gene: TRBJ2-1
CDR3 DNA: TGTGCCAGCAGATCTACAGGGATCGAGCAGTACTTC; CDR3 protein: CASRSTGIEQYF; D gene: .; clone size: .; V gene: TRBV11-2; J gene: TRBJ2-7
CDR3 DNA: TGTGCCAGTAGTATGGAGGCCCTTGGATATAATTCACCCCTCCACTTT; CDR3 protein: CASSMEALGYNSPLHF; D gene: .; clone size: few; V gene: TRBV19; J gene: TRBJ1-6
CDR3 DNA: TGTGCCACCAGCAGGGGTAGCGGGACCGGCGACAATGAGCAGTTCTTC; CDR3 protein: CATSRGSGTGDNEQFF; D gene: TRBD2; clone size: .; V gene: TRBV15; J gene: TRBJ2-1
CDR3 DNA: TGTGCCAGCAGGATGGACAGCTCCTACGAGCAGTACTTC; CDR3 protein: CASRMDSSYEQYF; D gene: .; clone size: .; V gene: TRBV2; J gene: TRBJ2-7
CDR3 DNA: TGTGCCAGCAGCACGGGACAGGGTGTTCCCTACGAGCAGTACTTC; CDR3 protein: CASSTGQGVPYEQYF; D gene: TRBD1; clone size: once; V gene: TRBV6-5; J gene: TRBJ2-7
CDR3 DNA: TGCAGCGCCAACGGGGGAGGGCGGAACACTGAAGCTTTCTTT; CDR3 protein: CSANGGGRNTEAFF; D gene: .; clone size: .; V gene: TRBV29-1; J gene: TRBJ1-1